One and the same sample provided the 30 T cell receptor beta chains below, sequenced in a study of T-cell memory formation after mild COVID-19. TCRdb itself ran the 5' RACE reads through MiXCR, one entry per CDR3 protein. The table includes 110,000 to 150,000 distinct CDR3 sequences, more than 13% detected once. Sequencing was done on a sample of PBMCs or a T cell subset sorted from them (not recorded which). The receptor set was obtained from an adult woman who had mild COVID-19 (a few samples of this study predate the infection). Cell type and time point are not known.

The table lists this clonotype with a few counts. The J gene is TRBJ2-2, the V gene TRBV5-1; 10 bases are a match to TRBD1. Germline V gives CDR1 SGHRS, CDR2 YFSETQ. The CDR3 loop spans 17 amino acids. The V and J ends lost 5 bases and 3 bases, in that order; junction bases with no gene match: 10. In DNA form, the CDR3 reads TGCGCCAGCAGTCCGCCAAGGACAGGGGGGGACACCGGGGAGCTGTTTTTT. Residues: CASSPPRTGGDTGELFF.

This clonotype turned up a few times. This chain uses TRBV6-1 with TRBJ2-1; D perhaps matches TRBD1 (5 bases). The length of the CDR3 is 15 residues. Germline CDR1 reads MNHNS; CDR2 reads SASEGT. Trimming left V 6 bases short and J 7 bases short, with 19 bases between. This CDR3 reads CASSGWGQSRNEQFF. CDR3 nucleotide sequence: TGTGCCAGCAGCGGCTGGGGCCAGAGCAGGAATGAGCAGTTCTTC.

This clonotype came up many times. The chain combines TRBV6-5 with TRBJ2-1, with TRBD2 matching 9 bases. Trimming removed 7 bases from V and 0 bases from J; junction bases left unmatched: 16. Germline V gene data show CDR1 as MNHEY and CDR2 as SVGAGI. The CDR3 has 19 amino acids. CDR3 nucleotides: TGTGCCAGCAACGCGGGACGCCTAGCGGGGCCAAGCTCCTACAATGAGCAGTTCTTC. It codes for CASNAGRLAGPSSYNEQFF.

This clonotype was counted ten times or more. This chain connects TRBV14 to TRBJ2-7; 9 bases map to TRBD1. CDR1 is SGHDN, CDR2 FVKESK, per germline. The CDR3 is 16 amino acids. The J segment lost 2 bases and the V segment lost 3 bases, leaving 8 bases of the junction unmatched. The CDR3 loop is CASSHVPGQGTYEQYF. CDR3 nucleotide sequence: TGTGCCAGCAGCCATGTTCCGGGACAGGGTACCTACGAGCAGTACTTC.

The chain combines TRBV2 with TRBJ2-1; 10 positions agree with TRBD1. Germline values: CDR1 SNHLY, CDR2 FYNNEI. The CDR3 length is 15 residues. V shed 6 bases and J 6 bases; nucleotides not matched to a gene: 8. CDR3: CASRVSGQGVNEQFF. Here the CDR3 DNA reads TGTGCCAGCAGAGTCTCAGGACAGGGGGTCAATGAGCAGTTCTTC.

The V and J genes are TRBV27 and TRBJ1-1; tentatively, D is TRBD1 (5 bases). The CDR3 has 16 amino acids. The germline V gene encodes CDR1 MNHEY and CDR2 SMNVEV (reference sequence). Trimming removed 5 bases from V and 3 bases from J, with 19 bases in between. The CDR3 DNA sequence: TGTGCCAGCAGTCCAGGATGGGGCACAGGCGACACTGAAGCTTTCTTT. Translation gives CASSPGWGTGDTEAFF.

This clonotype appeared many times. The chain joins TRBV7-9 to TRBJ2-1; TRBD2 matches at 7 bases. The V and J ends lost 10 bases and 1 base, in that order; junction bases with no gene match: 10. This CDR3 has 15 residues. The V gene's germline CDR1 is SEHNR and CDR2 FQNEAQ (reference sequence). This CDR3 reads CAIRPAGISYNEQFF. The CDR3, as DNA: TGTGCCATCCGACCAGCGGGAATATCCTACAATGAGCAGTTCTTC.

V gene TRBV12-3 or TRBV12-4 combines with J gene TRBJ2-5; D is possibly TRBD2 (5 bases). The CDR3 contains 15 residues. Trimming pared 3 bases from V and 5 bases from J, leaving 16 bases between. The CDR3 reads CASSFEGVGWETQYF. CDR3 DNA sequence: TGTGCCAGCAGTTTCGAGGGAGTGGGTTGGGAGACCCAGTACTTC.

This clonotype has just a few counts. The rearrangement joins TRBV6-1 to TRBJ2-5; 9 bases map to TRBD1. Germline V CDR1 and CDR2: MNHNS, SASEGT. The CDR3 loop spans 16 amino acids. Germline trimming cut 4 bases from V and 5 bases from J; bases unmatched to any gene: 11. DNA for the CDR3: TGTGCCAGCAGTGGAGGTAACAGGGGGCCCTTGGAGACCCAGTACTTC. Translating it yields CASSGGNRGPLETQYF.

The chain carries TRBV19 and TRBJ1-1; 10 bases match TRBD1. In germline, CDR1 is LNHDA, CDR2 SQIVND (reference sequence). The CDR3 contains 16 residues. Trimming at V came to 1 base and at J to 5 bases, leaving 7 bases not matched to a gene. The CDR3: CASSIGTGQGITEAFF. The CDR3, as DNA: TGTGCCAGTAGTATAGGGACGGGACAGGGGATTACTGAAGCTTTCTTT.

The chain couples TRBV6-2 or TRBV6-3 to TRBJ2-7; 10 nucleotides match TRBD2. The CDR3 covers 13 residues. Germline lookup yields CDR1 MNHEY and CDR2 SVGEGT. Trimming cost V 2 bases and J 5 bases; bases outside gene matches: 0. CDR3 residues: CASSYLAGDEQYF. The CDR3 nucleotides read TGTGCCAGCAGTTACCTAGCGGGAGACGAGCAGTACTTC.

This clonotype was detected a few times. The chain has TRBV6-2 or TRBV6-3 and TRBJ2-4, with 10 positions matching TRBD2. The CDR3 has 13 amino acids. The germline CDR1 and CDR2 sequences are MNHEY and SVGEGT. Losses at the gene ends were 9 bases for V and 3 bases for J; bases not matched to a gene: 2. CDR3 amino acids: CASVAGGKNIQYF. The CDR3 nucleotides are TGTGCCAGTGTAGCGGGAGGCAAAAACATTCAGTACTTC.

CDR3 DNA sequence: TGCAGTGCTCTCCTAGGCGGACCCATCGGGTACACCTTC. The encoded protein is CSALLGGPIGYTF. The J gene is TRBJ1-2, the V gene TRBV20-1, with D unresolved. Trimming cost V 5 bases and J 11 bases, with 21 bases left between them. Germline V gene sequence: CDR1 DFQATT, CDR2 SNEGSKA (reference sequence). CDR3 length: 13 amino acids.

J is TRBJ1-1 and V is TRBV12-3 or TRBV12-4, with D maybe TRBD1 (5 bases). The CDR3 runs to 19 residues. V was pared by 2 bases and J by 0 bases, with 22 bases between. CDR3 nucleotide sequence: TGTGCCAGCAGTTTAATGGTCAGGGCACAAGGTCAAATGAACACTGAAGCTTTCTTT. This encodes CASSLMVRAQGQMNTEAFF.

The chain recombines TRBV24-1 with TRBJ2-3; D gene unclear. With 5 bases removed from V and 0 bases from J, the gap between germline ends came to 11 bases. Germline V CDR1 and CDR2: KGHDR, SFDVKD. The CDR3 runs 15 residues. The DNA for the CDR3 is TGTGCCACCAGTGCAGTAGTCTCTAGCACAGATACGCAGTATTTT. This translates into CATSAVVSSTDTQYF.

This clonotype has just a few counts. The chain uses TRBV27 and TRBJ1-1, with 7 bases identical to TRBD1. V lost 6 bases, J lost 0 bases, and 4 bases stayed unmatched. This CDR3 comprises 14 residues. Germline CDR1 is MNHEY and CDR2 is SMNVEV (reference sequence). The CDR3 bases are TGTGCCAGCAGGGAAGGGGGCTTGAACACTGAAGCTTTCTTT. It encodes CASREGGLNTEAFF.

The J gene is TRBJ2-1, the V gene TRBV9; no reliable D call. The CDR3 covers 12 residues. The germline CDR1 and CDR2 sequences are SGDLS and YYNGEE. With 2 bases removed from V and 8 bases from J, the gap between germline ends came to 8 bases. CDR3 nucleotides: TGTGCCAGCAGCGTTTTAGAGGATGAGCAGTTCTTC. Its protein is CASSVLEDEQFF.

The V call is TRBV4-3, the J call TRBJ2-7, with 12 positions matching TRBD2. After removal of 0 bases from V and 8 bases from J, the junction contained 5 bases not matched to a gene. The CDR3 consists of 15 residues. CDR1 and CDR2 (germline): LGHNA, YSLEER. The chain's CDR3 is CASSQDRTSGNKQYF. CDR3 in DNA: TGCGCCAGCAGCCAAGACCGGACTAGCGGGAATAAGCAGTACTTC.

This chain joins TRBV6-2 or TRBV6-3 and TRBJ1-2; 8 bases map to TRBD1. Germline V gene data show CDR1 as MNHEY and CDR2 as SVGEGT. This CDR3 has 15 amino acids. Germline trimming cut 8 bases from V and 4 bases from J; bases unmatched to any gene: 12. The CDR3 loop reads CASGLTDRGLYGYTF. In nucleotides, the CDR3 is TGTGCCAGCGGACTGACCGACAGGGGCCTCTATGGCTACACCTTC.

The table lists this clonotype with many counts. The CDR3 coding sequence is TGTGCCAGCAGCTTAGAGAGGGGCCGTTGGTTCTTC. The encoded protein is CASSLERGRWFF. The rearrangement uses TRBV7-8 and TRBJ2-1; tentatively, D is TRBD1 or TRBD2 (5 bases each). The CDR3 sequence is 12 residues long. Per the germline V gene, CDR1 is SGHVS and CDR2 is FQNEAQ. The germline V and J ends were trimmed by 1 base and 15 bases, with 13 bases remaining between them.

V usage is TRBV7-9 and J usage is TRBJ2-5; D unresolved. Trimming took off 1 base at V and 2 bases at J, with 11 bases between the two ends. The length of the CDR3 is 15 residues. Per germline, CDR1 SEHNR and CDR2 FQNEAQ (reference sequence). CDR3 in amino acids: CASSLGVITQETQYF. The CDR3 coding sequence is TGTGCCAGCAGCTTAGGGGTCATAACACAAGAGACCCAGTACTTC. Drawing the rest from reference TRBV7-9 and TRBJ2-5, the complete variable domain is DTGVSQNPRHKITKRGQNVTFRCDPISEHNRLYWYRQTLGQGPEFLTYFQNEAQLEKSRLLSDRFSAERPKGSFSTLEIQRTEQGDSAMYLCASSLGVITQETQYFGPGTRLLVL.

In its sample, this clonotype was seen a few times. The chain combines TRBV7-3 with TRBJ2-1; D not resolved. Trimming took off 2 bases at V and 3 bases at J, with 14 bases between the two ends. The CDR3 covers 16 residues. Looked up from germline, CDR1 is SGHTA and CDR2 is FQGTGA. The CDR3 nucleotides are TGTGCCAGCAGCTTAGGGCCTTATTCAGGCTACAATGAGCAGTTCTTC. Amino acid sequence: CASSLGPYSGYNEQFF.

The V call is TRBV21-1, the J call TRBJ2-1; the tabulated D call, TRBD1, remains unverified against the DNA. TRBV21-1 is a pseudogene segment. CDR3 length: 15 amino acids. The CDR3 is CASSKRYDRDNEQFF. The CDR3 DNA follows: TGTGCCAGCAGCAAACGGTACGACAGGGACAATGAGCAGTTCTTC.

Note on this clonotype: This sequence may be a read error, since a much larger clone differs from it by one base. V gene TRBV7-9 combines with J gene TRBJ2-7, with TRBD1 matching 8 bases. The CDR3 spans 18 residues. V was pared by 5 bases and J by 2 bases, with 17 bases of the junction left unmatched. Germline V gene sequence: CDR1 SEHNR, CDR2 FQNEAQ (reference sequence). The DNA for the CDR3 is TGTGCCAGCAGCGTGGTTGGGGTCCGACAGGGGCCTCCCTACGAGCAGTACTTC. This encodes CASSVVGVRQGPPYEQYF.

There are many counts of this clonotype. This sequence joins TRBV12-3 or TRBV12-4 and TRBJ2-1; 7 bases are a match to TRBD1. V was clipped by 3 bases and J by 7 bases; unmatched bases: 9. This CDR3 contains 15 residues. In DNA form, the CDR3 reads TGTGCCAGCAGTTTCGGCTCGGGGACAGCAAATGAGCAGTTCTTC. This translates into CASSFGSGTANEQFF.

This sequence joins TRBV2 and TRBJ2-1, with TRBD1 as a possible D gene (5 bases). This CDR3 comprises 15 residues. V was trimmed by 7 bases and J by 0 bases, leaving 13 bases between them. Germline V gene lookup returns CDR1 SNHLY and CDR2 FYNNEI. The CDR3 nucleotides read TGTGCCAGCATCGAGGACACCGGCTCCTACAATGAGCAGTTCTTC. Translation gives CASIEDTGSYNEQFF.

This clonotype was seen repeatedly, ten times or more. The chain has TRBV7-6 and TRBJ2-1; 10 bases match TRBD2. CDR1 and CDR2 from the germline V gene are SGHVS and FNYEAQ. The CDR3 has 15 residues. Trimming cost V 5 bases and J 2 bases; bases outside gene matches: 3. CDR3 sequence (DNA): TGTGCCAGCAGCCTCACTAGCGGGACCTACAATGAGCAGTTCTTC. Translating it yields CASSLTSGTYNEQFF.

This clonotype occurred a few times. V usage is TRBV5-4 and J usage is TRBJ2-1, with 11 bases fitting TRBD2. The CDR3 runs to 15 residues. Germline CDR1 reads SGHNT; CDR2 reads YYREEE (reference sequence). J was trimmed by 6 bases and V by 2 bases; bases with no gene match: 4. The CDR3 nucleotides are TGTGCCAGCAGCTTCTTAGCGGGGGGGCCCAATGAGCAGTTCTTC. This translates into CASSFLAGGPNEQFF.

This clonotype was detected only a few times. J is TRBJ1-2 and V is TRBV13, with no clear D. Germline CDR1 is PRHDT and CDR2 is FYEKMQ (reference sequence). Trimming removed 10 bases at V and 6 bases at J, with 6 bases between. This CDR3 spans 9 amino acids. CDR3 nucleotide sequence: TGTGCCACCACCGATGGCTACACCTTC. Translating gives CATTDGYTF.

CDR3 sequence reads: CSASQGRDRNEKLFF. CDR3 DNA: TGCAGTGCTAGCCAGGGTCGGGACAGAAATGAAAAACTGTTTTTT. The chain couples TRBV20-1 to TRBJ1-4, with 7 bases aligning to TRBD1. Trimming took 3 bases from V and 5 from J; bases not matched to a gene: 9. Germline V gives CDR1 DFQATT, CDR2 SNEGSKA (reference sequence). The CDR3 has 15 residues.